The clone carrying this TCR beta chain has at least ten counts. RNA transcripts served as the template for amplifying TCR beta CDR3 regions. The study used the HTBI primer set for a first-round RT-PCR of the TCR CDR3. MiXCR was run by TCRdb on the multiplex PCR reads, yielding one entry per CDR3 protein. Here the sample spans hundreds of thousands of distinct CDR3 sequences, roughly 14% being singletons. Trimming stripped 5 bases from V and 4 bases from J, with 17 bases between. The CDR3 is made up of 14 amino acids. The germline V gene has CDR1 DFQATT and CDR2 SNEGSKA (reference sequence). The data were obtained in a study of T cells in Graves' hyperthyroidism and ophthalmopathy. If no ophthalmopathy progression occurred within 18 months, Graves' hyperthyroidism was stable. It was uncontrolled infection, other autoimmune disease, pregnancy or lactation that excluded patients.

The receptor comes from a woman between 18 and 29 years old with Graves' hyperthyroidism. The genes are TRBV20-1 and TRBJ2-5; D tentatively fits TRBD1 or TRBD2 (7 bases each). Sequencing input: blood. CDR3 bases: TGCAGTGCTCTCCCAGGGGGGGCCTCAGAGACCCAGTACTTC. This gives the protein CSALPGGASETQYF.